This TCR beta chain was recovered during a study of T cell clonality in common variable immunodeficiency. General observations from the study: The cause of increased CVID clonality remains unclear without subpopulation sequencing. Reportedly, TCR beta sequences from common variable immunodeficiency showed fewer deletions and N-nucleotide insertions.

Libraries were prepared by immunoSEQ multiplex PCR; TCRdb keeps only in-frame clonotypes and omits some of them. The sample shows 30,000 or so clones, none of them appearing just once. For at least one year, all CVID subjects received replacement immunoglobulin. No CVID subject was ill or on immunomodulatory drugs when sampled. The junction had 0 bases not matched to a gene; V was cut back by 0 bases and J by 3 bases. The CDR3 runs 14 residues. Germline lookup yields CDR1 SGHRS and CDR2 YFSETQ. A remark on this clone: Its antigen is not identified. The read ends 3 residues before the CDR3 terminus; that terminus is restored from the germline J gene.

This chain uses TRBV5-1 with TRBJ2-7; 10 bases line up with TRBD1. Sequencing was carried out using peripheral blood mononuclear cells. This receptor was identified in a human donor with common variable immunodeficiency. CDR3 protein: CASSLGDRGYEQYF. CDR3 bases read: TGCGCCAGCAGCTTGGGGGACAGGGGCTACGAG. The variable domain in full, completed from reference TRBV5-1 and TRBJ2-7, reads KAGVTQTPRYLIKTRGQQVTLSCSPISGHRSVSWYQQTPGQGLQFLFEYFSETQRNKGNFPGRFSGRQFSNSRSEMNVSTLELGDSALYLCASSLGDRGYEQYFGPGTRLTVT.